The 24 T cell receptor beta chains presented below share a single source sample, sequenced in a study of chemoradiotherapy in HPV16-positive cancers. Produced via immunoSEQ multiplex PCR; TCRdb's table is partial and in-frame only. The table records about 5,500 clones, 78% of them present only once. This sample was obtained from a patient who underwent chemoradiotherapy. The receptors come from a human donor with HPV-associated anogenital cancer.

The chain carries TRBV6-1 and TRBJ1-5, with 7 bases lining up with TRBD1. This CDR3 has 14 residues. CDR1 is MNHNS and CDR2 is SASEGT in the germline V gene. V dropped 6 bases and J dropped 6; count of bases not matched to a gene: 8. CDR3 in DNA: TGTGCCAGCAGGAAGGAGGGGGCCGGTCAGCCCCAGCATTTT. It is translated as CASRKEGAGQPQHF.

The J gene is TRBJ2-1, the V gene TRBV27; no firm D call. This CDR3 region has 14 residues. The germline V and J ends were trimmed by 5 bases and 5 bases, with 13 bases remaining between them. Germline values: CDR1 MNHEY, CDR2 SMNVEV (reference sequence). CDR3 coding DNA: TGTGCCAGCAGTACCACTTACCCCAACAATGAGCAGTTCTTC. Amino acids: CASSTTYPNNEQFF.

The rearrangement links TRBV4-1 to TRBJ2-3; 12 nucleotides align to TRBD2. This CDR3 spans 16 amino acids. Germline assignment: CDR1 MGHRA and CDR2 YSYEKL. The J segment lost 4 bases and the V segment lost 4 bases, leaving 6 bases of the junction unmatched. CDR3 sequence: CASSRQTSGSPDTQYF. The DNA for the CDR3 is TGCGCCAGCAGCCGACAGACTAGCGGGAGCCCAGATACGCAGTATTTT.

This clone was detected only once. The chain links TRBV6-6 to TRBJ1-1; tentative D call: TRBD1 (6 bases). Trimming shortened V by 2 bases and J by 1 base, and 8 bases separated the two germline ends. The CDR3 length is 14 residues. Germline assignment: CDR1 MNHNY and CDR2 SVGAGI (reference sequence). The CDR3 DNA is TGTGCCAGCAGTTACGGGGGCGGGAACACTGAAGCTTTCTTT. This encodes CASSYGGGNTEAFF.

The CDR3 spells CASRINLGRAYEQYF. The CDR3 DNA sequence: TGTGCCAGCAGGATAAATCTCGGCAGAGCCTACGAGCAGTACTTC. The chain recombines TRBV5-8 with TRBJ2-7; D is unclear. The length of the CDR3 is 15 residues. The V gene's germline CDR1 is SGHTS and CDR2 YDEGEE. Trimming cost V 5 bases and J 2 bases, with 17 bases left between them.

The chain joins TRBV5-4 to TRBJ2-3; D is perhaps TRBD2 (5 bases). Looked up from germline, CDR1 is SGHNT and CDR2 is YYREEE (reference sequence). The V end lost 1 base, the J end lost 5 bases, and 8 bases lay between the germline ends. The CDR3 has 13 residues. CDR3 residues: CASSLPGVDTQYF. The CDR3 nucleotides read TGTGCCAGCAGCTTGCCCGGGGTAGATACGCAGTATTTT.

J is TRBJ2-1 and V is TRBV28, with no clear D. V lost 4 bases and J lost 4, with 8 bases in between. Germline assignment: CDR1 MDHEN and CDR2 SYDVKM. The CDR3 loop spans 13 amino acids. Here the CDR3 DNA reads TGTGCCAGCAGTTGGTGGGATTACAATGAGCAGTTCTTC. It is translated as CASSWWDYNEQFF.

This clone was seen once. The chain carries TRBV25-1 and TRBJ2-3; 12 positions agree with TRBD2. Germline CDR1 is MGHDK and CDR2 is SYGVNS. The V and J ends lost 2 bases and 2 bases, in that order; junction bases with no gene match: 2. The CDR3 spans 16 residues. The CDR3 loop reads CASSEGTSGYTDTQYF. CDR3 coding DNA: TGTGCCAGCAGTGAAGGGACTAGCGGGTACACAGATACGCAGTATTTT.

The gene calls are TRBV28 and TRBJ1-2; 7 bases align to TRBD1. The CDR3 has 16 amino acids. The V segment lost 5 bases and the J segment 4 bases; nucleotides outside the gene matches: 13. Germline V gene data show CDR1 as MDHEN and CDR2 as SYDVKM. The CDR3 is CASSLGDRRISYGYTF. The CDR3 DNA sequence: TGTGCCAGCAGTCTCGGGGACAGACGAATCTCCTATGGCTACACCTTC.

J is TRBJ1-1 and V is TRBV12-5; TRBD1 is a possible D gene (5 bases). This CDR3 spans 14 amino acids. V dropped 6 bases and J dropped 1 base, with 12 bases sitting between them. In germline, CDR1 is LGHNT, CDR2 FRNRAP. The CDR3, as DNA: TGTGCTAGTGGATCCCCCACAGGGAACACTGAAGCTTTCTTT. It encodes CASGSPTGNTEAFF.

The chain joins TRBV18 to TRBJ1-5; 12 bases map to TRBD1. Germline V CDR1 and CDR2: KGHSH, LQKENI. This CDR3 has 15 residues. Trimming removed 3 bases from V and 4 bases from J; junction bases left unmatched: 1. Here the CDR3 DNA reads TGTGCCAGCTCACCGGGACAGGGGGCAAATCAGCCCCAGCATTTT. Translation gives CASSPGQGANQPQHF.

V is TRBV5-8 and J is TRBJ2-7; 12 nucleotides align to TRBD1. Germline assignment: CDR1 SGHTS and CDR2 YDEGEE. The CDR3 consists of 15 residues. With 7 bases clipped from V and 3 bases from J, the junction kept 8 bases outside the gene matches. The CDR3 bases are TGTGCCAGCTCCGCCGGGACAGGGGGCTTCTACGAGCAGTACTTC. It encodes CASSAGTGGFYEQYF.

J is TRBJ2-1 and V is TRBV7-3; D possibly corresponds to TRBD2 (5 bases). Trimming shortened V by 5 bases and J by 2 bases, and 13 bases separated the two germline ends. CDR3 size: 15 residues. Germline assignment: CDR1 SGHTA and CDR2 FQGTGA. The CDR3, as DNA: TGTGCCAGCAGCCCCCAGCGGACCGCCTACAATGAGCAGTTCTTC. This encodes CASSPQRTAYNEQFF.

J is TRBJ1-5 and V is TRBV2; tentative D call: TRBD1 (5 bases). The CDR3 is 14 residues long. With 3 bases removed from V and 7 bases from J, the gap between germline ends came to 13 bases. The germline gives CDR1 SNHLY, CDR2 FYNNEI. CDR3 DNA sequence: TGTGCCAGCAGTGAGGGCGGGGGGTACCAGCCCCAGCATTTT. This translates into CASSEGGGYQPQHF.

The chain links TRBV15 to TRBJ2-5; 11 bases agree with TRBD2. Germline lookup yields CDR1 LNHNV and CDR2 YYDKDF (reference sequence). Losses at the gene ends were 3 bases for V and 3 bases for J; bases not matched to a gene: 3. The CDR3 is 15 amino acids. CDR3 sequence reads: CATSSGLAGKETQYF. The CDR3 DNA follows: TGTGCCACCAGCAGCGGACTAGCGGGTAAAGAGACCCAGTACTTC. Full variable domain (remainder filled in from reference TRBV15 and TRBJ2-5): DAMVIQNPRYQVTQFGKPVTLSCSQTLNHNVMYWYQQKSSQAPKLLFHYYDKDFNNEADTPDNFQSRRPNTSFCFLDIRSPGLGDTAMYLCATSSGLAGKETQYFGPGTRLLVL.

This chain links TRBV5-1 with TRBJ2-4; TRBD2 is a possible D gene (6 bases). The CDR3 sequence is 13 residues long. V lost 1 base to trimming and J lost 6 bases, with 8 bases between them. Germline loops: CDR1 SGHRS, CDR2 YFSETQ. The CDR3 DNA reads TGCGCCAGCAGCTTGAGTAGCGGAAACATTCAGTACTTC. Protein product: CASSLSSGNIQYF.

CDR3 region: CASSLARGPTNYGYTF. CDR3 DNA: TGCGCCAGCAGCTTGGCTAGGGGCCCGACTAACTATGGCTACACCTTC. The J gene is TRBJ1-2, the V gene TRBV5-1; D perhaps matches TRBD1 (5 bases). This CDR3 region has 16 residues. Trimming left V 0 bases short and J 0 bases short, with 12 bases between. Germline V gene data show CDR1 as SGHRS and CDR2 as YFSETQ.

CDR3 DNA: TGTGCCAGCTCACCGCCCGGTTTAGAGTATGGCTACACCTTC. This sequence encodes CASSPPGLEYGYTF. V is TRBV18 and J is TRBJ1-2; D is undetermined. The CDR3 runs 14 residues. Germline CDR1 and CDR2: KGHSH and LQKENI. V lost 3 bases, J lost 5 bases, and 13 bases lay in between.

This clone was seen once. The rearrangement uses TRBV28 and TRBJ1-4; D gene ambiguous. With 3 bases removed from V and 2 bases from J, the gap between germline ends came to 7 bases. The CDR3 covers 14 residues. CDR1 is MDHEN, CDR2 SYDVKM, per germline. The CDR3 loop is CASSFRVTNEKLFF. CDR3 in DNA: TGTGCCAGCAGTTTTAGGGTCACTAATGAAAAACTGTTTTTT.

The gene calls are TRBV2 and TRBJ2-5; 12 bases are a match to TRBD1. The CDR3 consists of 17 residues. V lost 5 bases and J lost 4; bases outside the gene matches: 11. The germline CDR1 and CDR2 sequences are SNHLY and FYNNEI. This CDR3 reads CASSSAGTGGPRETQYF. The CDR3 DNA reads as TGTGCCAGCAGTTCCGCCGGGACAGGGGGCCCACGAGAGACCCAGTACTTC.

The rearrangement joins TRBV9 to TRBJ1-4; D gene uncertain. The length of the CDR3 is 14 residues. Trimming removed 0 bases from V and 6 bases from J, with 9 bases in between. Germline V gene data show CDR1 as SGDLS and CDR2 as YYNGEE. As DNA, the CDR3 is TGTGCCAGCAGCGTAGACGTGGGAGATGAAAAACTGTTTTTT. Translated, it gives CASSVDVGDEKLFF.

V and J are TRBV27 and TRBJ2-1; maybe TRBD1 (6 bases). Germline CDR1 is MNHEY and CDR2 is SMNVEV (reference sequence). CDR3 size: 15 residues. V was trimmed by 0 bases and J by 8 bases, leaving 14 bases between them. The CDR3 here is CASSLSGNRVHEQFF. CDR3 nucleotide sequence: TGTGCCAGCAGTTTATCCGGGAACAGGGTCCATGAGCAGTTCTTC.

The chain carries TRBV4-2 and TRBJ2-6, with D uncertain. CDR1 and CDR2 (germline): LGHNA, YNFKEQ. V lost 0 bases and J 0 bases, leaving 6 bases between the germline ends. The CDR3 spans 16 residues. The CDR3 sequence is CASSQEHNSGANVLTF. The CDR3 DNA sequence: TGTGCCAGCAGCCAAGAGCATAACTCTGGGGCCAACGTCCTGACTTTC.

The chain joins TRBV29-1 to TRBJ2-1; TRBD2 agrees at 10 bases. The germline CDR1 and CDR2 sequences are SQVTM and ANQGSEA. V dropped 1 base and J dropped 9; count of bases not matched to a gene: 6. The CDR3 spans 14 residues. DNA of the CDR3: TGCAGCGTTGAAGGGCTAGCGGGAGCTGCTGAGCAGTTCTTC. It yields the protein CSVEGLAGAAEQFF.